This T cell receptor (beta chain) was sequenced in a study of metastatic and nonmetastatic thyroid tumors. This clone was found many times. Germline loops: CDR1 SGHTA, CDR2 FQGTGA. J lost 6 bases, V lost 2 bases, and 8 bases had no gene match. The CDR3 length is 16 residues. Thyroid surgery had not been preceded by any treatment in any patient. TCRdb re-called clones via MiXCR from the PCR reads. The table records approximately 31,000 clones, more than 15% of them present only once. The sequenced sample was blood. The receptor's source is a female donor with papillary thyroid cancer or a benign thyroid nodule (not recorded which). Some clones in this sample may be carry-over from other donors' samples. The chain links TRBV7-3 to TRBJ2-1; TRBD2 aligns across 9 bases. The CDR3 loop reads CASSLWGNSGGNEQFF. The CDR3, as DNA: TGTGCCAGCAGCTTATGGGGGAATAGCGGGGGCAATGAGCAGTTCTTC.